This T cell receptor (beta chain) comes out of a study of blood T cells in healthy people across ages. Overall study results and limits: There were more naive CD4+ cells and higher diversity in long-lived donors than in aged donors.

A second roughly 6 to 12 cycle PCR used barcoded and J-beta primers. Carrying 12 random nucleotides, a template-switch adaptor labeled each individual cDNA molecule. TCRdb re-called the 5' RACE reads with MiXCR, one entry per CDR3 protein. Of under 950,000 distinct CDR3 sequences listed, about 20% were seen once; the top ten hold around a fifth. Turning to this clonotype: Its antigen is not identified.

The germline gives CDR1 SGHRS, CDR2 YFSETQ. The length of the CDR3 is 14 residues. Losses at the gene ends were 5 bases for V and 6 bases for J; bases not matched to a gene: 7. The material sequenced was blood. This sequence was found in a man aged 70-80 years in good health. The chain links TRBV5-1 to TRBJ2-1; 8 nucleotides align to TRBD1. Here the CDR3 reads CASSHDRGGNEQFF. The CDR3 DNA reads as TGCGCCAGCAGTCACGACAGGGGAGGCAATGAGCAGTTCTTC.